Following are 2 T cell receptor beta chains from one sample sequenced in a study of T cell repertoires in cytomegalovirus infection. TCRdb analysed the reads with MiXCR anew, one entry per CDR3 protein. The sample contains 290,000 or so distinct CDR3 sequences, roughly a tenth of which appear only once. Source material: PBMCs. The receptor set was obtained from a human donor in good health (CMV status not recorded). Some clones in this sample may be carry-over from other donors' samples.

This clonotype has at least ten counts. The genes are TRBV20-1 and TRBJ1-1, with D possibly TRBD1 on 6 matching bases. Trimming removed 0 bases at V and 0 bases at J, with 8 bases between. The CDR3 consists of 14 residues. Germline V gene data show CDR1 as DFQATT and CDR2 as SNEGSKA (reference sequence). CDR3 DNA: TGCAGTGCTAGAGATGGGGGCGTGAACACTGAAGCTTTCTTT. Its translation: CSARDGGVNTEAFF.

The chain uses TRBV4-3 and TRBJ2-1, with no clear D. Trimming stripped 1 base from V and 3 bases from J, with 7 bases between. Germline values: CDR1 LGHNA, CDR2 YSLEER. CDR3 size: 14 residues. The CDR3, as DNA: TGCGCCAGCAGCCAAGGTCTGGTCTACAATGAGCAGTTCTTC. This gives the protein CASSQGLVYNEQFF.